The T cell receptor beta chain under discussion was sequenced for a study of blood T cell repertoires in COVID-19. Study background: T cells, B-cell-depleted T cells, or PBMCs provided the cDNA or gDNA that served as material.

Cohorts were determined from participant-reported clinical history. The germline V and J ends were trimmed by 4 bases and 3 bases, with 18 bases remaining between them. Per the germline V gene, CDR1 is SQVTM and CDR2 is ANQGSEA. This CDR3 spans 15 amino acids. As handled by the study authors: Reference gene primer amplification gave estimated nucleated cell counts. The assay was immunoSEQ multiplex PCR, and TCRdb's table has in-frame clones only and misses some. That table is the source of V, J and clone size, and D and trimming were worked out from the DNA. The data hold about 320,000 clones, with about 91% observed a single time.

The TCR was taken from a woman between 18 and 29 years old who had recovered from COVID-19. The J gene is TRBJ1-2, the V gene TRBV29-1; possibly TRBD1 for D (6 bases). Source material: PBMCs or T cells enriched from blood (not recorded which). The CDR3 here is CSVVRAGVLDYGYTF. As DNA, the CDR3 is TGCAGCGTTGTTCGTGCAGGGGTGTTGGACTATGGCTACACCTTC. The full variable domain, with the rest looked up from reference TRBV29-1 and TRBJ1-2, is SAVISQKPSRDICQRGTSLTIQCQVDSQVTMMFWYRQQPGQSLTLIATANQGSEATYESGFVIDKFPISRPNLTFSTLTVSNMSPEDSSIYLCSVVRAGVLDYGYTFGSGTRLTVV.